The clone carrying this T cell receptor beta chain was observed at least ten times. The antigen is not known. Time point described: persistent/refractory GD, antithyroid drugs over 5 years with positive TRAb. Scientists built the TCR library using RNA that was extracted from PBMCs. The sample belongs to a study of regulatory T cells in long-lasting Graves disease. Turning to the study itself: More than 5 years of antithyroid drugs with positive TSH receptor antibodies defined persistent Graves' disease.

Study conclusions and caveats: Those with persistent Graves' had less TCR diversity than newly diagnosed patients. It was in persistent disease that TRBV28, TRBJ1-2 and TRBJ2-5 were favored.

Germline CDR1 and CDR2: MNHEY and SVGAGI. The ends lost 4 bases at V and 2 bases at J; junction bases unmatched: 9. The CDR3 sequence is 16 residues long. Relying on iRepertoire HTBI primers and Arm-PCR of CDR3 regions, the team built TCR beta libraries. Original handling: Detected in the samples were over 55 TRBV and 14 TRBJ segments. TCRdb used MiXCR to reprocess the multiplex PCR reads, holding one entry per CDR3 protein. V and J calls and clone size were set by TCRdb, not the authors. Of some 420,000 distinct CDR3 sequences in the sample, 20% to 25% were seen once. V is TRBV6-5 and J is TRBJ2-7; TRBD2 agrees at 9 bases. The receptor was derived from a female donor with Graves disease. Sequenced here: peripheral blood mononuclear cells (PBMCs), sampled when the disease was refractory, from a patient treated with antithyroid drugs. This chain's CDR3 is CASSSFGTSLPYEQYF. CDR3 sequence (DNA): TGTGCCAGCAGTTCCTTCGGGACTAGCCTTCCCTACGAGCAGTACTTC.